This T cell receptor (beta chain) emerged from a study of T cells after yellow fever vaccination. The overall study: Fractions low in cell number were prepared with SMART-Seq v4 Ultra Low Input.

In its sample, this clonotype was seen a few times. Making TCR cDNA involved 5'RACE template switching, which added UMIs and a universal primer site. MiXCR was run by TCRdb on the 5' RACE reads, yielding one entry per CDR3 protein. The sample includes just under 600,000 distinct CDR3 sequences, roughly 14% of them seen just once. Sequenced material: PBMCs, taken on the day of the yellow fever booster vaccination. The TCR sequence derives from a man aged 25 to 45 who received the YFV17D yellow fever vaccine.

This CDR3 is CASSLSHAGAGNIQYF. CDR3 sequence (DNA): TGTGCCAGCAGCTTAAGTCATGCGGGAGCGGGAAACATTCAGTACTTC. This sequence joins TRBV7-9 and TRBJ2-4; 7 positions match TRBD2. This CDR3 region has 16 residues. The V and J ends lost 2 bases and 6 bases, in that order; junction bases with no gene match: 10. The germline V gene has CDR1 SEHNR and CDR2 FQNEAQ (reference sequence).